This T cell receptor beta chain originates from a study of early stage breast cancer tumors. Study context: Most invasive tumors, about 75% of the 16, were ER+/PR+/HER2-. Among some 12 ER+/PR+/HER2- tumors, eight were ductal, four lobular.

Study outcomes and limitations: Unsorted bulk genomic DNA sequencing lacked pairing and functional marker data.

With respect to this clone: Its antigen is unidentified.

The CDR3 has 12 residues. Germline lookup yields CDR1 SEHNR and CDR2 FQNEAQ (reference sequence). V shed 0 bases and J shed 3 bases, with 2 bases lying between them. Measured with immunoSEQ multiplex PCR; TCRdb has only the in-frame clones, and not every one. The table lists about 50,000 clones, around 80% of them singletons. The chain couples TRBV7-9 to TRBJ1-2; D call uncertain. The sequence was collected from a middle-aged person with breast cancer. Specimen: blood. The CDR3 DNA sequence: TGTGCCAGCAGCTTAGCTGACTATGGCTACACCTTC. Its protein product is CASSLADYGYTF.